This is a list of T cell receptor beta chains from one sample in a study of radiotherapy plus CTLA-4 blockade in lung cancer. Clones were sequenced by immunoSEQ multiplex PCR, and TCRdb holds only the in-frame ones, with some missing. The sample holds just over 60,000 clones; roughly 77% are singletons and the top ten take under 5%. This sample comprised peripheral blood, obtained from a patient treated with radiotherapy plus ipilimumab. Receptor source: a human donor with non-small cell lung cancer who had a complete response to radiotherapy plus ipilimumab. CDR3s include the opening cysteine and the closing phenylalanine or tryptophan. The order of the fields is D gene, V gene, clone size, J gene, CDR3 protein, CDR3 DNA. A D gene is named only where the DNA matches it firmly. Clone size appears in some rows only: once, few, many, or a class for an expanded clone.

D gene: -
V gene: TRBV25-1
clone size: -
J gene: TRBJ1-5
CDR3 protein: CASSENGQPQHF
CDR3 DNA: TGTGCCAGCAGTGAAAATGGTCAGCCCCAGCATTTT

D gene: -
V gene: TRBV7-9
clone size: once
J gene: TRBJ2-6
CDR3 protein: CASSFRQGTGANVLTF
CDR3 DNA: TGTGCCAGCAGCTTTCGGCAGGGGACTGGGGCCAACGTCCTGACTTTC

D gene: TRBD1
V gene: TRBV5-1
clone size: -
J gene: TRBJ2-7
CDR3 protein: CASRGTVRGYEQYF
CDR3 DNA: TGCGCCAGCCGTGGGACAGTTAGAGGGTACGAGCAGTACTTC

D gene: TRBD1
V gene: TRBV11-2
clone size: -
J gene: TRBJ1-5
CDR3 protein: CASSLAAGTGYNQPQHF
CDR3 DNA: TGTGCCAGCAGCTTAGCCGCCGGGACAGGATACAATCAGCCCCAGCATTTT

D gene: TRBD1
V gene: TRBV11-3
clone size: -
J gene: TRBJ2-1
CDR3 protein: CASSSSRDRVNEQFF
CDR3 DNA: TGTGCCAGCAGCTCGTCCCGGGACAGGGTCAATGAGCAGTTCTTC

D gene: -
V gene: TRBV2
clone size: -
J gene: TRBJ1-3
CDR3 protein: CASRRSPGNTIYF
CDR3 DNA: TGTGCCAGCAGACGCTCTCCTGGAAACACCATATATTTT

D gene: -
V gene: TRBV5-4
clone size: -
J gene: TRBJ1-2
CDR3 protein: CASSLAGQDRGGYTF
CDR3 DNA: TGTGCCAGCAGCTTGGCCGGCCAGGACCGGGGTGGCTACACCTTC

D gene: TRBD1
V gene: TRBV7-9
clone size: -
J gene: TRBJ1-2
CDR3 protein: CASYEEGAVSGYTF
CDR3 DNA: TGTGCCAGCTATGAGGAGGGGGCGGTGAGTGGCTACACCTTC

D gene: TRBD2
V gene: TRBV18
clone size: -
J gene: TRBJ2-1
CDR3 protein: CASSPPTVGGPGDEQFF
CDR3 DNA: TGTGCCAGCTCACCACCTACGGTGGGAGGGCCTGGCGATGAGCAGTTCTTC

D gene: -
V gene: TRBV14
clone size: -
J gene: TRBJ1-4
CDR3 protein: CASSRIPGHREKLFF
CDR3 DNA: TGTGCCAGCAGCCGTATACCGGGACACAGGGAAAAACTGTTTTTT

D gene: -
V gene: TRBV7-9
clone size: -
J gene: TRBJ2-1
CDR3 protein: CASSLFRHRPRNSYNEQFF
CDR3 DNA: TGTGCCAGCAGCTTATTTCGACACCGTCCGAGAAACTCCTACAATGAGCAGTTCTTC

D gene: -
V gene: TRBV5-4
clone size: -
J gene: TRBJ2-5
CDR3 protein: CASSQQGLETQYF
CDR3 DNA: TGTGCCAGCAGTCAACAGGGTCTAGAGACCCAGTACTTC

D gene: -
V gene: TRBV27
clone size: few
J gene: TRBJ2-1
CDR3 protein: CASTSLKISSYNEQFF
CDR3 DNA: TGTGCCAGCACCTCACTTAAAATAAGCTCCTACAATGAGCAGTTCTTC

D gene: TRBD1
V gene: TRBV28
clone size: -
J gene: TRBJ1-2
CDR3 protein: CASSLGDRGWGYTF
CDR3 DNA: TGTGCCAGCAGTTTAGGCGACAGGGGTTGGGGCTACACCTTC

D gene: -
V gene: TRBV11-3
clone size: -
J gene: TRBJ2-5
CDR3 protein: CASSPGPGPQETQYF
CDR3 DNA: TGTGCCAGCAGCCCAGGCCCAGGGCCCCAAGAGACCCAGTACTTC

D gene: TRBD1
V gene: TRBV18
clone size: -
J gene: TRBJ1-5
CDR3 protein: CASSEGQGDQPQHF
CDR3 DNA: TGTGCCAGCTCAGAGGGACAGGGGGATCAGCCCCAGCATTTT

D gene: TRBD1
V gene: TRBV2
clone size: -
J gene: TRBJ1-5
CDR3 protein: CASSDRVRSNQPQHF
CDR3 DNA: TGTGCCAGCAGCGACAGGGTACGGAGCAATCAGCCCCAGCATTTT

D gene: TRBD1
V gene: TRBV25-1
clone size: -
J gene: TRBJ1-2
CDR3 protein: CASSKSGTVNYGYTF
CDR3 DNA: TGTGCCAGCAGTAAATCCGGGACAGTAAACTATGGCTACACCTTC

D gene: -
V gene: TRBV29-1
clone size: -
J gene: TRBJ1-6
CDR3 protein: CSVQELNSPLHF
CDR3 DNA: TGCAGCGTACAGGAGTTGAATTCACCCCTCCACTTT

D gene: -
V gene: TRBV5-6
clone size: once
J gene: TRBJ2-7
CDR3 protein: CASSAPGLHYEQYF
CDR3 DNA: TGTGCCAGCAGCGCACCGGGGCTTCACTACGAGCAGTACTTC

D gene: -
V gene: TRBV5-1
clone size: -
J gene: TRBJ1-1
CDR3 protein: CASSEQGGNTEAFF
CDR3 DNA: TGCGCCAGCAGCGAACAGGGTGGGAACACTGAAGCTTTCTTT

D gene: -
V gene: TRBV7-2
clone size: -
J gene: TRBJ2-2
CDR3 protein: CASSPSNLYTGELFF
CDR3 DNA: TGTGCCAGCAGCCCAAGCAACCTCTACACCGGGGAGCTGTTTTTT

D gene: -
V gene: TRBV5-1
clone size: few
J gene: TRBJ1-2
CDR3 protein: CASSLVSDRTNYGYTF
CDR3 DNA: TGCGCCAGCAGCTTGGTTTCAGACAGAACTAACTATGGCTACACCTTC

D gene: -
V gene: TRBV18
clone size: -
J gene: TRBJ2-1
CDR3 protein: CASSPQARYNEQFF
CDR3 DNA: TGTGCCAGCTCACCACAGGCTCGCTACAATGAGCAGTTCTTC

D gene: -
V gene: TRBV29-1
clone size: -
J gene: TRBJ2-2
CDR3 protein: CSVEPRQTGELFF
CDR3 DNA: TGCAGCGTTGAACCTAGACAGACCGGGGAGCTGTTTTTT

D gene: -
V gene: TRBV27
clone size: -
J gene: TRBJ1-5
CDR3 protein: CASRQTPDQPQHF
CDR3 DNA: TGTGCCAGCAGACAGACTCCTGATCAGCCCCAGCATTTT

D gene: TRBD2
V gene: TRBV10-2
clone size: once
J gene: TRBJ2-1
CDR3 protein: CASTLAGGSEQFF
CDR3 DNA: TGCGCCAGCACCTTAGCGGGAGGCAGTGAGCAGTTCTTC

D gene: -
V gene: TRBV29-1
clone size: few
J gene: TRBJ1-2
CDR3 protein: CSVASLRDGYTF
CDR3 DNA: TGCAGCGTTGCTTCTCTCAGGGATGGCTACACCTTC

D gene: TRBD1
V gene: TRBV19
clone size: -
J gene: TRBJ1-1
CDR3 protein: CASSGDRELVTEAFF
CDR3 DNA: TGTGCCAGTAGCGGGGACAGGGAGTTGGTGACTGAAGCTTTCTTT

D gene: -
V gene: TRBV5-6
clone size: few
J gene: TRBJ1-2
CDR3 protein: CASSGILNYGYTF
CDR3 DNA: TGTGCCAGCAGCGGAATACTTAACTATGGCTACACCTTC

D gene: -
V gene: TRBV30
clone size: -
J gene: TRBJ1-4
CDR3 protein: CAWSVDRFVATNEKLFF
CDR3 DNA: TGTGCCTGGAGTGTAGACAGATTCGTAGCAACTAATGAAAAACTGTTTTTT

D gene: -
V gene: TRBV14
clone size: few
J gene: TRBJ1-6
CDR3 protein: CASSQQGRNSPLHF
CDR3 DNA: TGTGCCAGCAGCCAACAGGGGCGGAATTCACCCCTCCACTTT

D gene: -
V gene: TRBV4-3
clone size: few
J gene: TRBJ1-2
CDR3 protein: CASSQVGLANYGYTF
CDR3 DNA: TGCGCCAGCAGCCAAGTCGGCCTAGCTAACTATGGCTACACCTTC

D gene: -
V gene: TRBV6-4
clone size: -
J gene: TRBJ1-1
CDR3 protein: CASSEQQNTEAFF
CDR3 DNA: TGTGCCAGCAGTGAACAGCAGAACACTGAAGCTTTCTTT

D gene: TRBD1
V gene: TRBV6-5
clone size: -
J gene: TRBJ1-4
CDR3 protein: CASSYSRGQANEKLFF
CDR3 DNA: TGTGCCAGCAGTTACTCCAGGGGGCAGGCTAATGAAAAACTGTTTTTT

D gene: TRBD1
V gene: TRBV11-2
clone size: -
J gene: TRBJ1-1
CDR3 protein: CASSQGTVSYTEAFF
CDR3 DNA: TGTGCCAGCAGCCAAGGGACAGTCTCATACACTGAAGCTTTCTTT

D gene: TRBD1
V gene: TRBV27
clone size: -
J gene: TRBJ1-1
CDR3 protein: CASGNSGGRGTEAFF
CDR3 DNA: TGTGCCAGCGGCAACTCAGGGGGTAGGGGCACTGAAGCTTTCTTT

D gene: -
V gene: TRBV25-1
clone size: -
J gene: TRBJ1-4
CDR3 protein: CASSEEYREKLFF
CDR3 DNA: TGTGCCAGCAGTGAAGAATACCGTGAAAAACTGTTTTTT

D gene: -
V gene: TRBV15
clone size: -
J gene: TRBJ1-1
CDR3 protein: CATSSAGGLNTEAFF
CDR3 DNA: TGTGCCACCAGCAGTGCCGGAGGTTTGAACACTGAAGCTTTCTTT

D gene: TRBD2
V gene: TRBV14
clone size: few
J gene: TRBJ2-1
CDR3 protein: CASSHDYSGAYNEQFF
CDR3 DNA: TGTGCCAGCAGCCACGATTATAGCGGGGCCTACAATGAGCAGTTCTTC

D gene: TRBD1
V gene: TRBV4-3
clone size: -
J gene: TRBJ2-7
CDR3 protein: CASSQDRAGGSVNEQYF
CDR3 DNA: TGCGCCAGCAGCCAGGACAGGGCCGGAGGGTCTGTGAACGAGCAGTACTTC

D gene: TRBD1
V gene: TRBV7-8
clone size: -
J gene: TRBJ1-2
CDR3 protein: CASSQRGTGSLYGYTF
CDR3 DNA: TGTGCCAGCAGCCAGAGGGGGACAGGGAGTCTCTATGGCTACACCTTC

D gene: -
V gene: TRBV2
clone size: -
J gene: TRBJ2-3
CDR3 protein: CASKSEGIDTQYF
CDR3 DNA: TGTGCCAGCAAATCGGAGGGCATAGATACGCAGTATTTT

D gene: -
V gene: TRBV7-2
clone size: few
J gene: TRBJ2-7
CDR3 protein: CASSSAAQTGEQYF
CDR3 DNA: TGTGCCAGCAGCTCCGCCGCTCAAACCGGAGAGCAGTACTTC

D gene: -
V gene: TRBV4-3
clone size: once
J gene: TRBJ2-1
CDR3 protein: CASSQERARYFNEQFF
CDR3 DNA: TGCGCCAGCAGCCAAGAGAGAGCGCGATATTTCAATGAGCAGTTCTTC

D gene: -
V gene: TRBV7-2
clone size: few
J gene: TRBJ2-1
CDR3 protein: CASSLRGTPQYNEQFF
CDR3 DNA: TGTGCCAGCAGCTTACGCGGGACACCTCAATACAATGAGCAGTTCTTC